The sequence of this T cell receptor beta chain was determined in a study of regulatory T cells in long-lasting Graves disease. Overall study findings and caveats: There was favoring of TRBV28, TRBJ1-2 and TRBJ2-5 in persistent disease.

This clonotype was detected ten times or more. Its antigen is still unknown. Arm-PCR of CDR3 regions and iRepertoire HTBI primers were used to build TCR beta libraries. TCRdb reanalysed the multiplex PCR reads using MiXCR and keeps one entry per CDR3 protein. The sample consists of about 540,000 distinct CDR3 sequences, approximately 13% of them appearing once. Sample time point: newly diagnosed GD, antithyroid drugs for less than 3 months. Extracted RNA from PBMCs served as the source of the TCR library. Deletions cut 2 bases from V and 2 bases from J, with 5 bases between. CDR3 length: 13 amino acids. The same specimen was also included in a second study, on T cells in Graves' hyperthyroidism and ophthalmopathy. That investigation notes: Patients between 18 and 65 years old had hyperthyroidism, newly diagnosed and lasting under 2 months. HTBI primers were the set used in a first-round RT-PCR of the TCR CDR3.

The V call is TRBV12-3 or TRBV12-4, the J call TRBJ2-3, with D uncertain. The sequenced sample was peripheral blood mononuclear cells (PBMCs), obtained at new diagnosis, from a patient treated with antithyroid drugs. This clonotype was sampled from a man aged 25-45 years with Graves disease. This chain's CDR3 is CASSLSFTDTQYF. The CDR3 DNA follows: TGTGCCAGCAGTTTAAGTTTCACAGATACGCAGTATTTT.